The source of this TCR beta chain is a study of blood T cell repertoires in COVID-19. Study information: Spain, Italy and the United States supplied samples that represented acute and convalescent COVID-19. Sample material is recorded as cDNA or gDNA derived from T cells, B-cell-depleted T cells, or PBMCs.

Per the original data handling: Using reference gene primer amplification, nucleated cell counts were estimated. The method was immunoSEQ multiplex PCR; TCRdb's version includes in-frame clones alone and lacks a portion of them. V and J calls plus clone size are reproduced from that table; the DNA served to infer D and trimming. Of about 100,000 clones in the sample, roughly 85% were seen once. Trimming took off 3 bases at V and 4 bases at J, with 7 bases between the two ends. The CDR3 length is 13 residues. Germline CDR1 SNHLY, CDR2 FYNNEI. V usage is TRBV2 and J usage is TRBJ1-5; D uncertain. The receptor was derived from a woman between 70 and 85 years old with active or convalescent COVID-19. The specimen sequenced was peripheral blood. The CDR3 region has the DNA TGTGCCAGCAGTGAGGGGAGGAATCAGCCCCAGCATTTT. Translating gives CASSEGRNQPQHF.